These T cell receptor beta chains were read from a single sample in a study of cytomegalovirus exposure and HLA in healthy donors. TCRdb's copy holds only in-frame clones and misses some; the assay was immunoSEQ multiplex PCR. The repertoire has about 110,000 clones, roughly 78% of them found once; the top ten carry approximately 2.8%. The sample consisted of PBMCs. The receptors here all came from a woman aged 40 to 50 in good health and CMV-seronegative. CDR3s include the opening cysteine and the closing phenylalanine or tryptophan. D genes are given only for firm matches. Clone size appears in some rows only: once, few, many, or a class for an expanded clone.

TRBD2,.,TRBV27,TRBJ2-2,CASSSSGRENTGELFF,TGTGCCAGCAGTTCTAGCGGGAGGGAGAACACCGGGGAGCTGTTTTTT
.,.,TRBV28,TRBJ2-7,CASSKRLDEQYF,TGTGCCAGCAGCAAGCGCCTCGACGAGCAGTACTTC
.,.,TRBV2,TRBJ1-5,CASTLWRPDSNQPQHF,TGTGCCAGCACCCTGTGGAGGCCGGATAGCAATCAGCCCCAGCATTTT
.,.,TRBV29-1,TRBJ1-4,CSAGSNNEKLFF,TGCAGCGCCGGGAGTAATAATGAAAAACTGTTTTTT
TRBD2,.,TRBV7-9,TRBJ2-7,CASTQRGGSYEQYF,TGTGCCAGCACCCAGCGGGGCGGCTCCTACGAGCAGTACTTC
TRBD2,.,TRBV27,TRBJ2-7,CASSVSSGRSYEQYF,TGTGCCAGCAGTGTCAGTAGCGGGCGTTCCTACGAGCAGTACTTC
.,.,TRBV25-1,TRBJ2-1,CASSWSGTSYNEQFF,TGTGCCAGCAGTTGGTCCGGGACTTCTTACAATGAGCAGTTCTTC
.,.,TRBV27,TRBJ1-1,CASIQAGMNTEAFF,TGTGCCAGCATTCAGGCGGGCATGAACACTGAAGCTTTCTTT
.,.,TRBV10-3,TRBJ1-3,CAISADRLSGNTIYF,TGTGCCATCAGCGCCGACAGACTCTCTGGAAACACCATATATTTT
.,once,TRBV7-2,TRBJ2-7,CASSLVEGRLYEQYF,TGTGCCAGCAGCTTAGTGGAGGGCAGGTTATACGAGCAGTACTTC
TRBD1,.,TRBV28,TRBJ2-1,CASRTQGARGDEQFF,TGTGCCAGCAGAACGCAGGGGGCTAGAGGCGATGAGCAGTTCTTC
.,.,TRBV7-2,TRBJ2-7,CASSSGWRGSYEQYF,TGTGCCAGCAGCTCCGGGTGGCGGGGCTCCTACGAGCAGTACTTC
TRBD2,.,TRBV6-1,TRBJ2-1,CASRRLAGGYNEQFF,TGTGCCAGCAGACGACTCGCGGGAGGGTACAATGAGCAGTTCTTC
TRBD2,.,TRBV19,TRBJ2-1,CASRQTSGSWNEQFF,TGTGCCAGTAGACAGACTAGCGGGAGTTGGAATGAGCAGTTCTTC